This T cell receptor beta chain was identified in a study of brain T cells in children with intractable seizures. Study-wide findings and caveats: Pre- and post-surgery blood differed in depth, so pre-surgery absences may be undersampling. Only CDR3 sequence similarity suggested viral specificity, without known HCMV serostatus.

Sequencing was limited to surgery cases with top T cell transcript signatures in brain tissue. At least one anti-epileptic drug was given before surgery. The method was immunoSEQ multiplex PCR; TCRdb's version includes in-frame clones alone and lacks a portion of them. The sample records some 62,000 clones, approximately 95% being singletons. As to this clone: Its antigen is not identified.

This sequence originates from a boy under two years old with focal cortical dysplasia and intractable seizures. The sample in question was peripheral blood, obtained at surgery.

In DNA, the CDR3 is TGTGCCAGCAGTCCGATCGGGGCAGAGAACACTGAAGCTTTCTTT. Residues: CASSPIGAENTEAFF. The chain has TRBV27 and TRBJ1-1; possibly TRBD1 for D (5 bases). This CDR3 spans 15 amino acids. CDR1 is MNHEY, CDR2 SMNVEV, per germline (reference sequence). V lost 5 bases to trimming and J lost 1 base, with 14 bases between them.